What follows are 23 T cell receptor beta chains derived from one specimen sequenced in a study of beta chain features in type 1 diabetes. Investigators reverse transcribed all isolated RNA, so they sequenced expressed TCRB transcripts. The protocol was immunoSEQ multiplex PCR, while the TCRdb copy is restricted to in-frame clones and leaves out a portion. This sample has 250,000 or so clones, with 25% to 30% found just once. Input material: central memory CD4+ T cells from blood. The source is a young man in good health.

This clone showed up just once. The V and J genes are TRBV6-1 and TRBJ1-2; weak D call: TRBD1 (5 bases). In germline, CDR1 is MNHNS, CDR2 SASEGT. The CDR3 contains 14 residues. The V end was cut by 5 bases, the J end by 4 bases, with 14 bases between. CDR3 DNA sequence: TGTGCCAGCAGTACCGGTACAGGCCTCTATGGCTACACCTTC. Protein: CASSTGTGLYGYTF.

This clone has more than one count but fewer than ten. This specimen includes other DNA sequences encoding the same CDR3. The rearrangement uses TRBV18 and TRBJ2-2; D is undetermined. The CDR3 has 14 residues. The germline CDR1 and CDR2 sequences are KGHSH and LQKENI. V was trimmed by 1 base and J by 4 bases, leaving 7 bases between them. For the CDR3, the DNA is TGTGCCAGCTCACCACTAAGTCCCACCGGGGAGCTGTTTTTT. This translates into CASSPLSPTGELFF.

This rearrangement joins TRBV7-9 to TRBJ2-5, with D unresolved. V lost 1 base and J lost 2, with 14 bases in between. Germline CDR1 is SEHNR and CDR2 is FQNEAQ (reference sequence). The CDR3 contains 16 residues. CDR3 amino acids: CASSLVGFQAQETQYF. CDR3 coding DNA: TGTGCCAGCAGCTTAGTAGGGTTTCAGGCACAAGAGACCCAGTACTTC.

The genes are TRBV7-2 and TRBJ2-3; TRBD2 matches 12 bases. V shed 1 base and J 2 bases; nucleotides not matched to a gene: 7. Germline CDR1 and CDR2: SGHTA and FQGNSA. The CDR3 runs 18 residues. The CDR3 sequence is CASSLEASGRGNTDTQYF. CDR3 coding DNA: TGTGCCAGCAGCTTAGAGGCTAGCGGGAGGGGAAACACAGATACGCAGTATTTT.

The chain is built from TRBV27 and TRBJ2-7; D remains unclear. Germline assignment: CDR1 MNHEY and CDR2 SMNVEV (reference sequence). V lost 5 bases and J lost 3, with 11 bases in between. The CDR3 is made up of 13 amino acids. The CDR3 sequence is CASSPRIYYEQYF. The CDR3 DNA is TGTGCCAGCAGTCCGCGGATTTACTACGAGCAGTACTTC.

The V call is TRBV4-1, the J call TRBJ2-2, with D unresolved. The V gene's germline CDR1 is MGHRA and CDR2 YSYEKL. The V end lost 2 bases, the J end lost 0 bases, and 13 bases lay between the germline ends. The CDR3 length is 17 residues. The CDR3: CASSQQDLVSNTGELFF. CDR3 coding DNA: TGCGCCAGCAGCCAACAAGATTTGGTCTCGAACACCGGGGAGCTGTTTTTT.

The rearrangement joins TRBV6-6 to TRBJ2-7; D gene ambiguous. Deletions cut 6 bases from V and 5 bases from J, with 11 bases between. Germline V lookup: CDR1 MNHNY, CDR2 SVGAGI (reference sequence). The CDR3 is 12 amino acids. The CDR3 nucleotides read TGTGCCAGCAGCCGTCGAGGAGACGAGCAGTACTTC. Translation: CASSRRGDEQYF.

This clone was observed many times. The CDR3 DNA is TGTGCCAGCAGTTTAACGGGCAGGGAGAGGCCCCAGCATTTT. The encoded protein is CASSLTGRERPQHF. V gene TRBV28 combines with J gene TRBJ1-5; perhaps TRBD1 as D (5 bases). Trimming took 2 bases from V and 9 from J, leaving 14 bases between them. The CDR3 consists of 14 residues. Germline V CDR1 and CDR2: MDHEN, SYDVKM.

This clone has just a few counts. The chain joins TRBV7-2 to TRBJ1-5, with TRBD1 matching over 7 bases. The CDR3 consists of 14 residues. V dropped 6 bases and J dropped 5; count of bases not matched to a gene: 7. Germline V gene data show CDR1 as SGHTA and CDR2 as FQGNSA. CDR3 nucleotide sequence: TGTGCCAGCAGACCGGGCACAGGGGATCAGCCCCAGCATTTT. Protein product: CASRPGTGDQPQHF.

In its sample, this clone was seen a few times. The chain carries TRBV9 and TRBJ2-3, with D possibly being TRBD1 or TRBD2 (5 bases each). The CDR3 sequence is 16 residues long. Between the trimmed V and J ends, which lost 3 bases and 2 bases, there was a span of 16 bases. Germline assignment: CDR1 SGDLS and CDR2 YYNGEE. The DNA for the CDR3 is TGTGCCAGCAGCGCCGGGACGGCTGAATACACAGATACGCAGTATTTT. Its protein product is CASSAGTAEYTDTQYF.

The chain uses TRBV30 and TRBJ1-2; the D is unclear. The CDR3 contains 11 residues. V was pared by 2 bases and J by 8 bases, with 9 bases between. The V gene's germline CDR1 is GTSNPN and CDR2 SVGIG (reference sequence). CDR3: CAWSSGFGYTF. CDR3 DNA: TGTGCCTGGAGTTCGGGATTCGGCTACACCTTC. Full variable domain (missing parts from reference TRBV30 and TRBJ1-2): SQTIHQWPATLVQPVGSPLSLECTVEGTSNPNLYWYRQAAGRGLQLLFYSVGIGQISSEVPQNLSASRPQDRQFILSSKKLLLSDSGFYLCAWSSGFGYTFGSGTRLTVV.

Remarks on this clone: This CDR3 is also generated by other DNA sequences in the sample. The V and J genes are TRBV30 and TRBJ1-3; no reliable D call. V dropped 2 bases and J dropped 4 bases, with 9 bases sitting between them. This CDR3 region has 13 residues. The germline V gene has CDR1 GTSNPN and CDR2 SVGIG (reference sequence). For the CDR3, the DNA is TGTGCCTGGAGTATAGGCTCAGGAAACACCATATATTTT. It yields the protein CAWSIGSGNTIYF. The full variable domain, in which reference TRBV30 and TRBJ1-3 provide the parts outside the CDR3, is SQTIHQWPATLVQPVGSPLSLECTVEGTSNPNLYWYRQAAGRGLQLLFYSVGIGQISSEVPQNLSASRPQDRQFILSSKKLLLSDSGFYLCAWSIGSGNTIYFGEGSWLTVV.

This clone turned up a few times. The rearrangement joins TRBV30 to TRBJ2-1, with unresolved D. CDR1 and CDR2 from the germline V gene are GTSNPN and SVGIG (reference sequence). The V and J ends lost 3 bases and 4 bases respectively, with 7 bases between them. This CDR3 is built from 12 residues. The CDR3 bases are TGTGCCTGGAGCCGGCCATACAATGAGCAGTTCTTC. Its translation: CAWSRPYNEQFF.

The V and J genes are TRBV30 and TRBJ2-1; D may be TRBD2 (5 bases). Trimming pared 1 base from V and 2 bases from J, leaving 9 bases between. CDR1 GTSNPN and CDR2 SVGIG come from the germline V gene (reference sequence). There are 14 residues in the CDR3. The CDR3 DNA follows: TGTGCCTGGAGTGAATTAGCGACCTACAATGAGCAGTTCTTC. This codes for CAWSELATYNEQFF.

This clone has only a few counts. The sample contains more than one DNA sequence encoding this CDR3. The gene calls are TRBV7-9 and TRBJ2-3; D gene uncertain. V was trimmed by 4 bases and J by 0 bases, leaving 8 bases between them. The germline gives CDR1 SEHNR, CDR2 FQNEAQ (reference sequence). The CDR3 consists of 14 residues. CDR3 nucleotide sequence: TGTGCCAGCAGCTCCAGTGCTAGCACAGATACGCAGTATTTT. This translates into CASSSSASTDTQYF.

The chain links TRBV11-2 to TRBJ2-3; 13 nucleotides match TRBD2. Looked up from germline, CDR1 is SGHAT and CDR2 is FQNNGV. CDR3 length: 16 residues. V lost 4 bases, J lost 6 bases, and 7 bases stayed unmatched. The CDR3 spells CASSSGLAGAADTQYF. The CDR3, as DNA: TGTGCCAGCAGCTCAGGACTAGCGGGGGCGGCGGATACGCAGTATTTT.

This clone was counted many times. Distinct nucleotide sequences in the sample also encode this CDR3. The chain is built from TRBV4-1 and TRBJ2-7, with D possibly being TRBD1 (6 bases). The ends were cut back, 1 base at V and 3 bases at J, with 10 bases in the middle. The CDR3 is 14 amino acids. Germline lookup yields CDR1 MGHRA and CDR2 YSYEKL. The CDR3 loop reads CASSQGQGSYEQYF. CDR3 DNA: TGCGCCAGCAGCCAAGGTCAGGGGAGCTACGAGCAGTACTTC.

The genes are TRBV7-7 and TRBJ2-5; TRBD2 might be the D (6 bases). The V end lost 4 bases, the J end lost 4 bases, and 13 bases lay between the germline ends. The CDR3 has 14 residues. Germline assignment: CDR1 SSHAT and CDR2 FNYEAQ (reference sequence). CDR3 sequence (DNA): TGTGCCAGCAGCTCCCAAGCTAGCGCAGAGACCCAGTACTTC. This encodes CASSSQASAETQYF.

The chain uses TRBV7-2 and TRBJ2-6; TRBD1 matches 7 bases. CDR1 and CDR2 from the germline V gene are SGHTA and FQGNSA. CDR3 size: 15 residues. Losses at the gene ends were 4 bases for V and 2 bases for J; bases not matched to a gene: 2. The CDR3 sequence: CASSSQGAGANVLTF. Written as DNA, the CDR3 is TGTGCCAGCAGCTCGCAGGGGGCTGGGGCCAACGTCCTGACTTTC.

Only a few counts were recorded for this clone. This chain joins TRBV7-9 and TRBJ2-4; D perhaps matches TRBD1 (6 bases). Germline CDR1 SEHNR, CDR2 FQNEAQ (reference sequence). This CDR3 comprises 16 residues. The V and J ends lost 1 base and 9 bases respectively, with 19 bases between them. CDR3: CASSLDGGGGRSIQYF. The CDR3 bases are TGTGCCAGCAGCTTAGACGGAGGTGGGGGCCGGAGCATTCAGTACTTC. Full variable domain (rest looked up from reference TRBV7-9 and TRBJ2-4): DTGVSQNPRHKITKRGQNVTFRCDPISEHNRLYWYRQTLGQGPEFLTYFQNEAQLEKSRLLSDRFSAERPKGSFSTLEIQRTEQGDSAMYLCASSLDGGGGRSIQYFGAGTRLSVL.

This clone was observed a few times. CDR3 nucleotide sequence: TGTGCCAGCAGCCCCGGGGCCGGGGGTCCAGATACGCAGTATTTT. Amino acid sequence: CASSPGAGGPDTQYF. This sequence joins TRBV7-9 and TRBJ2-3, with D perhaps matching TRBD2 (6 bases). The CDR3 has 15 amino acids. The V end was cut by 5 bases, the J end by 4 bases, with 16 bases between. The germline V gene encodes CDR1 SEHNR and CDR2 FQNEAQ (reference sequence).

A few counts support this clone. The chain combines TRBV5-5 with TRBJ1-2; D perhaps matches TRBD1 (5 bases). V was clipped by 1 base and J by 8 bases, with 9 bases between them. The CDR3 sequence is 12 residues long. The germline V gene has CDR1 SGHKS and CDR2 YYEKEE (reference sequence). The CDR3 region is CASSLWTQGYTF. DNA for the CDR3: TGTGCCAGCAGCTTGTGGACACAAGGCTACACCTTC.

This clone was found a few times. The chain has TRBV29-1 and TRBJ2-1, with D perhaps given as TRBD1 or TRBD2 (5 bases each). This CDR3 has 13 amino acids. V lost 3 bases to trimming and J lost 12 bases, with 18 bases between them. CDR1 is SQVTM, CDR2 ANQGSEA, per germline. The CDR3, as DNA: TGCAGCGTTGACCCAGGGACCTACACGGTGCAGTTCTTC. Encoded protein: CSVDPGTYTVQFF.